The next 30 T cell receptor beta chains were all read from a single sample in a study of T cells in Graves' hyperthyroidism and ophthalmopathy. RNA transcripts were the template for amplifying TCR beta CDR3 regions. HTBI primers were used for first-round RT-PCR of the TCR CDR3. TCRdb recomputed calls from the multiplex PCR reads with MiXCR, one row per CDR3 protein. Among more than 40,000 distinct CDR3 sequences, approximately 49% were seen once, and the ten largest hold roughly 32%. What was sequenced was peripheral blood or thyroid tissue (not recorded which). Receptors originate from a woman in her forties or fifties with Graves' hyperthyroidism.

The sample holds many counts of this clonotype. V gene TRBV7-9 combines with J gene TRBJ2-1; 12 bases line up with TRBD2. The junction had 3 bases not matched to a gene; V was cut back by 5 bases and J by 4 bases. Looked up from germline, CDR1 is SEHNR and CDR2 is FQNEAQ (reference sequence). CDR3 length equals 15 residues. CDR3 nucleotides: TGTGCCAGCAGCCGACTAGCGGGGGCTTACAATGAGCAGTTCTTC. Amino acids: CASSRLAGAYNEQFF.

About this clonotype itself: In this CDR3 the conserved last residue, phenylalanine or tryptophan, is missing, so a read error is likely. V usage is TRBV3-1 and J usage is TRBJ2-6; 14 positions match TRBD2. Germline CDR1 reads LGHDT; CDR2 reads YNNKEL (reference sequence). The CDR3 contains 18 residues. With V trimmed by 5 bases and J by 4 bases, 7 bases remained unmatched. The CDR3 sequence is CASSGTSGSRLGANVLTS. The CDR3 DNA sequence: TGTGCCAGCAGCGGGACTAGCGGGAGTCGCTTAGGGGCCAACGTCCTGACTTCC.

This chain uses TRBV6-1 with TRBJ1-5; 10 bases match TRBD1. V was pared by 8 bases and J by 6 bases, with 13 bases of the junction left unmatched. Germline V gene sequence: CDR1 MNHNS, CDR2 SASEGT. CDR3 size: 16 residues. CDR3 nucleotides: TGTGCCAGCGGGGGGGGACAGGGGTCTCCTAGTCAGCCCCAGCATTTT. This encodes CASGGGQGSPSQPQHF.

The gene calls are TRBV7-8 and TRBJ2-5, with unresolved D. V lost 4 bases and J lost 5, with 29 bases in between. The CDR3 length is 19 residues. Germline V gene data show CDR1 as SGHVS and CDR2 as FQNEAQ. CDR3 DNA: TGTGCCAGCAGCTCCCGCCCCGGCGTGGCAACTGAAGAAGGGGAGACCCAGTACTTC. It translates to CASSSRPGVATEEGETQYF.

In regard to this clonotype: Germline is not matched at one junction end, which may reflect a read error. The CDR3 spells CASSSPGTGGWYF. The CDR3 DNA sequence: TGCGCCAGCAGTTCCCCCGGGACAGGGGGCTGGTATTTT. The chain joins TRBV7-2 to TRBJ2-3; 12 bases match TRBD1. The CDR3 spans 13 residues. The germline V gene has CDR1 SGHTA and CDR2 FQGNSA.

By its share, this clonotype is medium-sized. In DNA form, the CDR3 reads TGTGCCATCAGTGACCAGGGGACTAGCAACAACGAGCAGTACTTC. Translation: CAISDQGTSNNEQYF. The chain has TRBV10-3 and TRBJ2-7; 9 nucleotides line up with TRBD2. This CDR3 comprises 15 residues. J was trimmed by 5 bases and V by 3 bases; bases with no gene match: 8. Germline V gene sequence: CDR1 ENHRY, CDR2 SYGVKD.

This clonotype has a handful of counts. The chain carries TRBV7-8 and TRBJ2-5; tentative D call: TRBD1 (6 bases). CDR3 length: 14 amino acids. Germline-derived CDR1 and CDR2 are SGHVS and FQNEAQ. V was trimmed by 5 bases and J by 7 bases, leaving 17 bases between them. Written as DNA, the CDR3 is TGTGCCAGCAGCATCGGACAGCGTGTAGGGACCCAGTACTTC. It translates to CASSIGQRVGTQYF.

This clonotype was found many times. This chain joins TRBV7-2 and TRBJ2-7, with D possibly being TRBD1 or TRBD2 (7 bases each). Per the germline V gene, CDR1 is SGHTA and CDR2 is FQGNSA. Trimming shortened V by 2 bases and J by 5 bases, and 10 bases separated the two germline ends. The CDR3 length is 13 residues. CDR3 sequence reads: CASSLQGGNEQYF. Written as DNA, the CDR3 is TGTGCCAGCAGCTTACAGGGGGGGAACGAGCAGTACTTC.

Many counts were recorded for this clonotype. This chain connects TRBV5-1 to TRBJ1-6; 9 nucleotides line up with TRBD1. CDR3 length: 16 amino acids. V dropped 1 base and J dropped 3; count of bases not matched to a gene: 2. Germline V lookup: CDR1 SGHRS, CDR2 YFSETQ. For the CDR3, the DNA is TGCGCCAGCAGCTTGCGGACAGGGGACTATAATTCACCCCTCCACTTT. Translated, it gives CASSLRTGDYNSPLHF.

In this sample, this clonotype turned up many times. This rearrangement joins TRBV10-1 to TRBJ2-5, with D unresolved. CDR1 is WNHNN, CDR2 SYGVQD, per germline (reference sequence). The CDR3 runs 11 residues. V lost 9 bases and J lost 5, with 10 bases in between. CDR3: CASPGPETQYF. In nucleotides, the CDR3 is TGCGCCAGTCCGGGTCCTGAGACCCAGTACTTC.

This clonotype was detected many times. The chain links TRBV9 to TRBJ2-2, with 13 nucleotides matching TRBD2. The ends lost 4 bases at V and 2 bases at J; junction bases unmatched: 11. Germline V gene data show CDR1 as SGDLS and CDR2 as YYNGEE. The CDR3 spans 19 residues. CDR3 region: CASSFDPTSGRPNTGELFF. CDR3 coding DNA: TGTGCCAGCAGCTTCGACCCGACTAGCGGGAGGCCTAACACCGGGGAGCTGTTTTTT.

As concerns this clonotype: This clone may be a read error of a much larger clone one base away. The rearrangement links TRBV28 to TRBJ2-7, with 11 bases lining up with TRBD2. Germline CDR1 reads MDHEN; CDR2 reads SYDVKM. CDR3 size: 16 residues. The CDR3 region has the DNA TGTGCCAGCAGTCTACCTGGACTAGCGGGTTCCTACGGGCAGTACTTC. This sequence encodes CASSLPGLAGSYGQYF. The whole variable domain, remainder taken from reference TRBV28 and TRBJ2-7, is DVKVTQSSRYLVKRTGEKVFLECVQDMDHENMFWYRQDPGLGLRLIYFSYDVKMKEKGDIPEGYSVSREKKERFSLILESASTNQTSMYLCASSLPGLAGSYGQYFGPGTRLTVT.

This chain links TRBV7-2 with TRBJ2-6; TRBD2 aligns across 9 bases. With 5 bases clipped from V and 11 bases from J, the junction kept 10 bases outside the gene matches. Germline V lookup: CDR1 SGHTA, CDR2 FQGNSA. This CDR3 has 15 amino acids. Here the CDR3 reads CASSEGLAGPYVLTF. CDR3 sequence (DNA): TGTGCCAGCAGCGAGGGACTAGCTGGGCCCTACGTCCTGACTTTC. Combining the CDR3 with reference TRBV7-2 and TRBJ2-6 gives the whole variable domain GAGVSQSPSNKVTEKGKDVELRCDPISGHTALYWYRQSLGQGLEFLIYFQGNSAPDKSGLPSDRFSAERTGGSVSTLTIQRTQQEDSAVYLCASSEGLAGPYVLTFGAGSRLTVL.

CDR3: CASSPLQGPTEAFF. CDR3 nucleotide sequence: TGTGCCAGCAGCCCCTTACAGGGGCCCACTGAAGCTTTCTTT. The V call is TRBV7-9, the J call TRBJ1-1; TRBD1 matches 7 bases. Per germline, CDR1 SEHNR and CDR2 FQNEAQ (reference sequence). The V gene end was trimmed by 5 bases and the J gene end by 4 bases; junction bases not matched to a gene: 7. The length of the CDR3 is 14 residues.

The rearrangement uses TRBV7-2 and TRBJ2-5; 8 nucleotides match TRBD1. CDR3 length: 14 amino acids. Germline CDR1 reads SGHTA; CDR2 reads FQGNSA. J was trimmed by 4 bases and V by 5 bases; bases with no gene match: 6. CDR3 nucleotides: TGTGCCAGCAGCCTTAGGACAGGGACAGAGACCCAGTACTTC. This encodes CASSLRTGTETQYF.

The chain links TRBV7-9 to TRBJ2-7; D unclear. From germline, CDR1 is SEHNR and CDR2 FQNEAQ (reference sequence). This CDR3 has 12 amino acids. Trimming removed 0 bases from V and 4 bases from J, with 4 bases in between. CDR3 nucleotide sequence: TGTGCCAGCAGCTTAGCGCGGTACGAGCAGTACTTC. Its translation: CASSLARYEQYF.

In the case of this clonotype: The junction differs from germline at one of its ends, possibly a read error. This rearrangement joins TRBV28 to TRBJ2-7; unclear D gene. The CDR3 contains 15 residues. CDR1 is MDHEN and CDR2 is SYDVKM in the germline V gene. CDR3 in amino acids: CANSPLGGGYYGQYF. The DNA of the CDR3 is TGTGCCAACAGCCCGCTGGGCGGTGGGTACTACGGGCAGTACTTC. Drawing the rest from reference TRBV28 and TRBJ2-7, the complete variable domain is DVKVTQSSRYLVKRTGEKVFLECVQDMDHENMFWYRQDPGLGLRLIYFSYDVKMKEKGDIPEGYSVSREKKERFSLILESASTNQTSMYLCANSPLGGGYYGQYFGPGTRLTVT.

This clonotype has a count of ten or more. The genes are TRBV19 and TRBJ2-7, with D perhaps matching TRBD2 (6 bases). This CDR3 spans 13 amino acids. In germline, CDR1 is LNHDA, CDR2 SQIVND (reference sequence). V lost 2 bases to trimming and J lost 6 bases, with 11 bases between them. This chain's CDR3 is CASSIRGGVEQYF. CDR3 bases: TGTGCCAGTAGTATACGTGGAGGGGTCGAGCAGTACTTC.

This clonotype was detected once. The chain uses TRBV11-2 and TRBJ1-2; D is uncertain. Looked up from germline, CDR1 is SGHAT and CDR2 is FQNNGV. The CDR3 contains 15 residues. Trimming removed 4 bases at V and 5 bases at J, with 17 bases between. The CDR3 DNA sequence: TGTGCCAGCAGCTCCATCGTGGACGGAGTTTATGGCTACACCTTC. This sequence encodes CASSSIVDGVYGYTF.

The J gene is TRBJ2-7, the V gene TRBV7-8; possibly TRBD2 for D (5 bases). Germline V gene sequence: CDR1 SGHVS, CDR2 FQNEAQ. The CDR3 is made up of 13 amino acids. V lost 7 bases and J lost 4, with 14 bases in between. CDR3 DNA sequence: TGTGCCAGCACCCTAGCCCCACAATACGAGCAGTACTTC. Translated, it gives CASTLAPQYEQYF.

On this clonotype: No conserved phenylalanine or tryptophan ends this CDR3, so it is likely a read error. This rearrangement joins TRBV5-1 to TRBJ1-1; D gene uncertain. This CDR3 is 11 amino acids long. Germline V gene data show CDR1 as SGHRS and CDR2 as YFSETQ. CDR3 protein: CASNRNTEAFL. The CDR3 bases are TGTGCCAGCAACAGGAACACTGAAGCTTTCCTT.

This clonotype showed up many times. The chain links TRBV4-1 to TRBJ1-2; 7 bases are shared with TRBD1. This CDR3 has 14 residues. J lost 5 bases, V lost 0 bases, and 3 bases had no gene match. The germline CDR1 and CDR2 sequences are MGHRA and YSYEKL. CDR3 sequence: CASSQDETGYGYTF. The CDR3 DNA reads as TGCGCCAGCAGCCAAGATGAGACAGGGTATGGCTACACCTTC.

Worth noting for this clonotype: A clone one base away is much larger, so this may be a read error. The V call is TRBV28, the J call TRBJ2-5; D might be TRBD1 (6 bases). Germline CDR1 and CDR2: MDHEN and SYDVKM. The V and J ends lost 7 bases and 4 bases respectively, with 10 bases between them. The CDR3 consists of 12 residues. CDR3 amino acids: CASTRGRETQYF. CDR3 DNA: TGTGCCAGCACCAGGGGTCGAGAGACCCAGTACTTC.

This chain links TRBV20-1 with TRBJ1-2; maybe TRBD1 (5 bases). Germline V gene sequence: CDR1 DFQATT, CDR2 SNEGSKA (reference sequence). The ends were cut back, 3 bases at V and 4 bases at J, with 24 bases in the middle. The CDR3 has 17 residues. The CDR3 reads CSASGPPGQGILYGYTF. CDR3 nucleotides: TGCAGTGCTAGTGGACCCCCGGGGCAGGGCATCCTCTATGGCTACACCTTC.

The chain recombines TRBV7-3 with TRBJ2-7; the D gene could be TRBD1 or TRBD2 (5 bases each). The V gene's germline CDR1 is SGHTA and CDR2 FQGTGA. Trimming shortened V by 8 bases and J by 2 bases, and 13 bases separated the two germline ends. This CDR3 has 13 residues. The CDR3 sequence is CASARDQTYEQYF. CDR3 sequence (DNA): TGTGCCAGCGCAAGGGACCAAACCTACGAGCAGTACTTC.

This clonotype came up many times. The chain employs TRBV2 and TRBJ2-5; possibly TRBD1 or TRBD2 for D (5 bases each). Germline lookup yields CDR1 SNHLY and CDR2 FYNNEI. V was clipped by 7 bases and J by 2 bases, with 14 bases between them. The CDR3 loop spans 14 amino acids. The DNA of the CDR3 is TGTGCCAGCAATTTCCGGGGCCAACAAGAGACCCAGTACTTC. Protein: CASNFRGQQETQYF.

Concerning this clonotype itself: A read error may produce the germline difference seen at one junction end. This chain links TRBV7-2 with TRBJ1-2; D perhaps matches TRBD1 (5 bases). Germline loops: CDR1 SGHTA, CDR2 FQGNSA. This CDR3 has 15 amino acids. The CDR3 sequence is CASSLRGLGTYGYTF. In nucleotides, the CDR3 is TGTGCCAGCAGCTTACGAGGCCTAGGGACTTATGGCTACACCTTT.

This rearrangement joins TRBV25-1 to TRBJ1-5, with TRBD1 matching over 8 bases. With 3 bases clipped from V and 13 bases from J, the junction kept 11 bases outside the gene matches. The CDR3 is 14 amino acids. CDR1 and CDR2 (germline): MGHDK, SYGVNS. The DNA of the CDR3 is TGTGCCAGCAGTGAGAGGGGACAGGTTCGGGAGCAGCATTTT. Translating gives CASSERGQVREQHF. Variable domain in full (rest from reference TRBV25-1 and TRBJ1-5): EADIYQTPRYLVIGTGKKITLECSQTMGHDKMYWYQQDPGMELHLIHYSYGVNSTEKGDLSSESTVSRIRTEHFPLTLESARPSHTSQYLCASSERGQVREQHFGDGTRLSIL.

This clonotype has ten or more counts. The chain carries TRBV29-1 and TRBJ2-3, with D possibly TRBD1 on 6 matching bases. Germline V gene data show CDR1 as SQVTM and CDR2 as ANQGSEA. CDR3 length: 14 residues. The V and J ends lost 6 bases and 4 bases respectively, with 17 bases between them. The DNA for the CDR3 is TGCAGCGTAACAGGGACCTCTACGGCAGATACGCAGTATTTT. Residues: CSVTGTSTADTQYF.

This clonotype was seen just once. This chain connects TRBV20-1 to TRBJ1-6; 9 bases fit TRBD1. V lost 5 bases and J lost 6; bases outside the gene matches: 2. The CDR3 consists of 13 residues. The V gene's germline CDR1 is DFQATT and CDR2 SNEGSKA (reference sequence). The CDR3 sequence: CSAWDRANSPLHF. The DNA for the CDR3 is TGCAGTGCTTGGGACAGGGCTAATTCACCCCTCCACTTT.